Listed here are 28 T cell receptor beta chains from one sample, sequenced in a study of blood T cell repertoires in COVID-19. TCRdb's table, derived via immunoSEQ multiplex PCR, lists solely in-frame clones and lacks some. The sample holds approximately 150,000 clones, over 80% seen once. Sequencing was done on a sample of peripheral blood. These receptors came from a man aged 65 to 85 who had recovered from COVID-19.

CDR3 sequence: CASLTGGRQPQHF. CDR3 bases: TGTGCCAGCCTCACAGGGGGCCGTCAGCCCCAGCATTTT. The chain uses TRBV6-5 and TRBJ1-5, with 9 bases fitting TRBD1. Germline V CDR1 and CDR2: MNHEY, SVGAGI. The CDR3 spans 13 residues. With 8 bases clipped from V and 6 bases from J, the junction kept 5 bases outside the gene matches.

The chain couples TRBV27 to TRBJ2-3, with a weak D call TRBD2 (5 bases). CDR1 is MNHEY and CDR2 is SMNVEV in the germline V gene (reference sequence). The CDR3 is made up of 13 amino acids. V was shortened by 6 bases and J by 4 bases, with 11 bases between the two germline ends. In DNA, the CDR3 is TGTGCCAGCAGGTTTGGAGGCGCAGATACGCAGTATTTT. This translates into CASRFGGADTQYF.

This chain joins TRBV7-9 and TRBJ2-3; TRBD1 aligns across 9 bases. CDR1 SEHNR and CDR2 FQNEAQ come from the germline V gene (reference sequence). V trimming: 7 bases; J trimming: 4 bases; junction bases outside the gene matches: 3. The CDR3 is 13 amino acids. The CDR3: CASTDRGADTQYF. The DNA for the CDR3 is TGTGCCAGCACGGACAGGGGTGCAGATACGCAGTATTTT.

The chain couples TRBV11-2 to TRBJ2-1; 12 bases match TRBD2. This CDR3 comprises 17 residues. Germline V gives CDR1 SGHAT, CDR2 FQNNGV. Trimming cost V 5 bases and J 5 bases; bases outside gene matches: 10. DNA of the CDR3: TGTGCCAGCAGCCTCCTAGCGGGAGGGTTTATGAACAATGAGCAGTTCTTC. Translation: CASSLLAGGFMNNEQFF.

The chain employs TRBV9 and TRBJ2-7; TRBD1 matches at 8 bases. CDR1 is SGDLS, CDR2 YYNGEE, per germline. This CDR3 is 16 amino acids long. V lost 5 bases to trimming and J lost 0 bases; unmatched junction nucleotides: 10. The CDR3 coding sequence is TGTGCCAGCAGTTACACCGGGACAGGTGACTCCTACGAGCAGTACTTC. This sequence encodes CASSYTGTGDSYEQYF.

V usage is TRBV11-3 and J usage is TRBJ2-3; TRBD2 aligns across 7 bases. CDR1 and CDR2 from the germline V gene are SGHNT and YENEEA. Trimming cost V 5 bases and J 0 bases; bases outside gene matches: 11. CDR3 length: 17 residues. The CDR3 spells CASSLILAELSTDTQYF. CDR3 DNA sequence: TGTGCCAGCAGCCTCATCCTAGCGGAACTAAGCACAGATACGCAGTATTTT.

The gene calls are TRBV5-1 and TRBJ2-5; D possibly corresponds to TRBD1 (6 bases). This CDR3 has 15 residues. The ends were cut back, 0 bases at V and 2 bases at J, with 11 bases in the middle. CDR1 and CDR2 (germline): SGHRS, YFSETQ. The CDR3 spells CASSLGQGPQETQYF. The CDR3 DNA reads TGCGCCAGCAGCTTGGGGCAGGGGCCGCAAGAGACCCAGTACTTC.

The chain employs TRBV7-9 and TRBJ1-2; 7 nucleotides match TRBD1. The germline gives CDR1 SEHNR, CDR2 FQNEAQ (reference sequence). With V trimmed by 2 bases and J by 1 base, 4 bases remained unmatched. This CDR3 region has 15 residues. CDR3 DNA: TGTGCCAGCAGCTTACCGGGGACAGTTAACTATGGCTACACCTTC. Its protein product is CASSLPGTVNYGYTF.

CDR3 bases: TGTGCCAGCAGCAGGGGACTAGCGCCTACACGAGATACGCAGTATTTT. Protein: CASSRGLAPTRDTQYF. The J gene is TRBJ2-3, the V gene TRBV11-1; 10 bases align to TRBD2. V was pared by 5 bases and J by 5 bases, with 10 bases of the junction left unmatched. The CDR3 spans 16 residues. Looked up from germline, CDR1 is SGHAT and CDR2 is FQDESV (reference sequence). Using reference TRBV11-1 and TRBJ2-3 for the parts outside the CDR3, the full variable domain is EAEVAQSPRYKITEKSQAVAFWCDPISGHATLYWYRQILGQGPELLVQFQDESVVDDSQLPKDRFSAERLKGVDSTLKIQPAELGDSAMYLCASSRGLAPTRDTQYFGPGTRLTVL.

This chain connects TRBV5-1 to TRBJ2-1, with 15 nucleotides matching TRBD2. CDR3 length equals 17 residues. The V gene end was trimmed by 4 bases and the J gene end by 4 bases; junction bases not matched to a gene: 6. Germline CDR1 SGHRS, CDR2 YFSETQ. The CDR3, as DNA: TGCGCCAGCAGCACTACCGGGACTAGCGGGAGGTACAATGAGCAGTTCTTC. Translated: CASSTTGTSGRYNEQFF. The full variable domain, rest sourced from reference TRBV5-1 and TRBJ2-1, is KAGVTQTPRYLIKTRGQQVTLSCSPISGHRSVSWYQQTPGQGLQFLFEYFSETQRNKGNFPGRFSGRQFSNSRSEMNVSTLELGDSALYLCASSTTGTSGRYNEQFFGPGTRLTVL.

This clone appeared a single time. CDR3 protein: CASSLRGQTDRYF. The CDR3 nucleotides read TGTGCCAGCAGCCTCCGGGGACAGACGGACAGGTACTTC. This chain links TRBV5-6 with TRBJ2-7, with 7 positions matching TRBD1. V was clipped by 4 bases and J by 12 bases; unmatched bases: 13. Germline V gene data show CDR1 as SGHDT and CDR2 as YYEEEE. The CDR3 runs 13 residues.

In nucleotides, the CDR3 is TGTGCCAGCAGTTTAGCGGCCGGGAGCTCCTACGAGCAGTACTTC. Residues: CASSLAAGSSYEQYF. V gene TRBV27 combines with J gene TRBJ2-7; a weak D match, TRBD2 (6 bases). Germline V CDR1 and CDR2: MNHEY, SMNVEV (reference sequence). CDR3 length: 15 amino acids. The V gene lost 2 bases and the J gene lost 0 bases, with 11 bases spanning the gap.

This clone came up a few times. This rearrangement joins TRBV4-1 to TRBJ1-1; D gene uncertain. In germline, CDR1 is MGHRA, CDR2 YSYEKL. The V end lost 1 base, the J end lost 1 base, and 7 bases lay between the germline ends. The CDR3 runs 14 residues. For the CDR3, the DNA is TGCGCCAGCAGCCAAGCAGTCAGGAACACTGAAGCTTTCTTT. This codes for CASSQAVRNTEAFF.

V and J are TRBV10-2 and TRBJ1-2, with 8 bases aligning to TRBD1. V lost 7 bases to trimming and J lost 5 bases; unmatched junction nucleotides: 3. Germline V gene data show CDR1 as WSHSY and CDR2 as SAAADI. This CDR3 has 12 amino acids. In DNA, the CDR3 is TGCGCCAGCACGCGGACAGGGTATGGCTACACCTTC. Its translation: CASTRTGYGYTF.

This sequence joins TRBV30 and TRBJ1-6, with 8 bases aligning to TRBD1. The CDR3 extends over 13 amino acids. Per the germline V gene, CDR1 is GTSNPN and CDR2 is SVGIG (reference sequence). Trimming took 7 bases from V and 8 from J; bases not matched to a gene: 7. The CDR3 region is CASTPGQDSPLHF. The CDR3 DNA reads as TGTGCCTCAACCCCGGGACAGGATTCACCCCTCCACTTT.

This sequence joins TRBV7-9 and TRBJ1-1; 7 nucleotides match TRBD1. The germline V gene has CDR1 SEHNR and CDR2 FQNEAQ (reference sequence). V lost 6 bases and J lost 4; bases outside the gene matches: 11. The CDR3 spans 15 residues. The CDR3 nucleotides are TGTGCCAGCAGGATCTTAAGGGGGCAGGGCACTGAAGCTTTCTTT. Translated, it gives CASRILRGQGTEAFF.

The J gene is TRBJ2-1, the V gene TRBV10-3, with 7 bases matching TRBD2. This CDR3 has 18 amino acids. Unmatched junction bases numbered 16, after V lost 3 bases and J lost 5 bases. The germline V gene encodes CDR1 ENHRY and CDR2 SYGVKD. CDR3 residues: CAISDMSRTRRRDNEQFF. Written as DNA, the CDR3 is TGTGCCATCAGTGATATGAGTAGGACTAGGAGGAGAGACAATGAGCAGTTCTTC.

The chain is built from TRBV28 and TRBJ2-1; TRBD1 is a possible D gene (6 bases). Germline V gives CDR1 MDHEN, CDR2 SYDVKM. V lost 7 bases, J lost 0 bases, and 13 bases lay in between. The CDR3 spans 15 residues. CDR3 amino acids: CASNQQGSSYNEQFF. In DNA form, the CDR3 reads TGTGCCAGCAACCAACAGGGTAGCTCCTACAATGAGCAGTTCTTC. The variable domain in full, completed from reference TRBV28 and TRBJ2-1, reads DVKVTQSSRYLVKRTGEKVFLECVQDMDHENMFWYRQDPGLGLRLIYFSYDVKMKEKGDIPEGYSVSREKKERFSLILESASTNQTSMYLCASNQQGSSYNEQFFGPGTRLTVL.

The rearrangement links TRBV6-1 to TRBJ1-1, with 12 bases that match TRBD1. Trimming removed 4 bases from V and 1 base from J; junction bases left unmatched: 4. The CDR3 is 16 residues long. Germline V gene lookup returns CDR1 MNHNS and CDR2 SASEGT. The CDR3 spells CASSARDRGPNTEAFF. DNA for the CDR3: TGTGCCAGCAGTGCCCGGGACAGGGGGCCGAACACTGAAGCTTTCTTT.

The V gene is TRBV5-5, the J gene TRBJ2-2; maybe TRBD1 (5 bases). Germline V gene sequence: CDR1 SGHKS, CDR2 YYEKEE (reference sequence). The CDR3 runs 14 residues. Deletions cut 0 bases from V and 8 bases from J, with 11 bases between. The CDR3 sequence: CASSLGGISGELFF. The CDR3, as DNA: TGTGCCAGCAGCTTGGGGGGCATCTCAGGGGAGCTGTTTTTT.

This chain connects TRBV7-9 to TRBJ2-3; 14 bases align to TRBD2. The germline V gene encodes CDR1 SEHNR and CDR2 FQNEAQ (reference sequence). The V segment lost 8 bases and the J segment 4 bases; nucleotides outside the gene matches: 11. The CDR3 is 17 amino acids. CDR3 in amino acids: CASGIPLTSGRADTQYF. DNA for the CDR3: TGTGCCAGCGGGATCCCACTGACTAGCGGGAGGGCAGATACGCAGTATTTT.

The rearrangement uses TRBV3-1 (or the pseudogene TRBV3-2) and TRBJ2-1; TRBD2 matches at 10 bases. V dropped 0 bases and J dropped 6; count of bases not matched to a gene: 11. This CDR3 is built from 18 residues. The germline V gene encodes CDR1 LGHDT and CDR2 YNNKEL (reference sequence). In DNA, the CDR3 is TGTGCCAGCAGCCAAGATTTCCTAGCGGGGGCCTCACGCAATGAGCAGTTCTTC. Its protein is CASSQDFLAGASRNEQFF.

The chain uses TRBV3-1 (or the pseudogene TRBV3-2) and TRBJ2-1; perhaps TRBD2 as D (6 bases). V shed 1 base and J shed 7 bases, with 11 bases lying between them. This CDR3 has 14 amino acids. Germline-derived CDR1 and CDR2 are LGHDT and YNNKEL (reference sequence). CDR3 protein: CASSQAGTLNEQFF. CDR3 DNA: TGTGCCAGCAGCCAAGCCGGGACTCTAAATGAGCAGTTCTTC.

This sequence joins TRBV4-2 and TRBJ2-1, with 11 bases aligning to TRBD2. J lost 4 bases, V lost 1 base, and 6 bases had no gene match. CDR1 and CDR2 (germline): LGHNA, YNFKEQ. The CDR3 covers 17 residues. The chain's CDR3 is CASSQGETSGSYNEQFF. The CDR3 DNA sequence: TGTGCCAGCAGCCAAGGAGAAACTAGCGGGAGTTACAATGAGCAGTTCTTC.

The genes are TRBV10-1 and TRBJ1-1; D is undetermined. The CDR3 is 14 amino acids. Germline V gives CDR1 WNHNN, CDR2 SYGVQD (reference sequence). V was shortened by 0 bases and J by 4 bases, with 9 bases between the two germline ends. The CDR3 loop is CASSESREGTEAFF. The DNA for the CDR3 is TGCGCCAGCAGTGAGTCGCGGGAAGGCACTGAAGCTTTCTTT.

The CDR3 nucleotides read TGCGCCAGCAGATCGGTCGGACAGGGGGCGCACGAGCAGTACTTC. Translated, it gives CASRSVGQGAHEQYF. The V call is TRBV5-1, the J call TRBJ2-7; the match to TRBD1 covers 11 bases. The CDR3 is 15 residues long. CDR1 is SGHRS and CDR2 is YFSETQ in the germline V gene. The trim removed 5 bases at V and 5 bases at J, leaving 9 bases unmatched.

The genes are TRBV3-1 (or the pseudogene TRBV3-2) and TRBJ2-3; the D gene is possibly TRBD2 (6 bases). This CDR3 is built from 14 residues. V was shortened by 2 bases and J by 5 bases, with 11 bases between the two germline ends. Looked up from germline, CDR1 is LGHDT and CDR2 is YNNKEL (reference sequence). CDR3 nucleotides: TGTGCCAGCAGCCAAAGCGCGGAGGGAGATACGCAGTATTTT. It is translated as CASSQSAEGDTQYF.

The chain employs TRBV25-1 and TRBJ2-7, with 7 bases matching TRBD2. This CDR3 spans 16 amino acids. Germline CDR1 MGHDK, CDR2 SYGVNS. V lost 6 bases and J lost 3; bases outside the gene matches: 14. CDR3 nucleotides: TGTGCCAGCAGCCCGTCCCTGGGAGGGAAGTACTACGAGCAGTACTTC. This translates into CASSPSLGGKYYEQYF.